This T cell receptor beta chain was captured in a study of PD-1 blockade in classical Hodgkin lymphoma. Sequencing used immunoSEQ multiplex PCR; TCRdb keeps in-frame clones, though not all of them. This table has about 90,000 clones, 90% appearing once. Noted time point: cycle 4 day 1 (C4D1), after less than seven weeks of nivolumab. Every patient experienced relapse after autologous stem cell transplantation, and brentuximab vedotin exposure varied. The sample holds one count of this clone. The antigen is not known. The length of the CDR3 is 19 residues. Deletions cut 3 bases from V and 0 bases from J, with 20 bases between. From germline, CDR1 is SGHVS and CDR2 FQNEAQ. Study-wide results and limits: Reported findings placed baseline TCR diversity lower in newly diagnosed patients (compared with healthy donors).

This specimen was peripheral blood mononuclear cells (PBMCs), taken before the fourth cycle of nivolumab. The origin of this receptor is a human donor with classical Hodgkin lymphoma. The chain is built from TRBV7-8 and TRBJ2-2; the D gene could be TRBD1 or TRBD2 (5 bases each). Written as DNA, the CDR3 is TGTGCCAGCAGCTTCCCCCGGAGGACTGAGGGGCCGAACACCGGGGAGCTGTTTTTT. Its translation: CASSFPRRTEGPNTGELFF. The full variable domain, in which reference TRBV7-8 and TRBJ2-2 provide the parts outside the CDR3, is GAGVSQSPRYKVAKRGQDVALRCDPISGHVSLFWYQQALGQGPEFLTYFQNEAQLDKSGLPSDRFFAERPEGSVSTLKIQRTQQEDSAVYLCASSFPRRTEGPNTGELFFGEGSRLTVL.